This T cell receptor (beta chain) originates from a study of PD-L1 blockade in urothelial cancer. Study background: Males with urothelial cancer arising in the bladder constituted most of the 29 patients. Blood underwent analysis 3 weeks (second dose) and 6 weeks after treatment began. Blood gave a median approximately 140,000 T cells.

Using immunoSEQ multiplex PCR, the repertoire was profiled, and TCRdb retains in-frame clones only, with some absent. The data hold about 80,000 clones, with around 90% observed a single time. The V gene's germline CDR1 is WSHSY and CDR2 SAAADI. J lost 4 bases, V lost 7 bases, and 8 bases had no gene match. This CDR3 region has 15 residues. The source of this sequence is a woman in her 70s with urothelial cancer. The chain combines TRBV10-2 with TRBJ1-2, with 11 bases identical to TRBD1. The material was PBMCs, obtained around atezolizumab (anti-PD-L1) treatment. The CDR3, as DNA: TGCGCCAGCACCGCGGGACAGGGGGGGACCTATGGCTACACCTTC. This translates into CASTAGQGGTYGYTF.